Sequencing of this T cell receptor (beta chain) was carried out in a study of human T cells and chemical hapten exposure. Whole-study context: The scalp of each patient received a weekly diphenylcyclopropenone dose for the full approximately 24-week study.

One entry per CDR3 protein results from TCRdb running MiXCR on the RACE reads. The sample lists some 87,000 distinct CDR3 sequences, under 13% seen once, with 1.3% to 1.5% in the top ten. V lost 7 bases and J lost 6; bases outside the gene matches: 12. The CDR3 loop spans 14 amino acids. Germline lookup yields CDR1 DFQATT and CDR2 SNEGSKA (reference sequence). Points from the study as a whole: TCRs at high frequency, those above 1 in 1000, did not change with DPC sensitization. Versus controls, expanded TCRs had significantly more large CDR3 similarity clusters. Since the donors had alopecia, their immune response may not be the same as that of healthy people.

In regard to this clonotype: Its antigen is currently unknown.

Time point reported: patch test 1, 2 weeks after DPC sensitization. Described treatment: therapeutic diphenylcyclopropenone sensitization with weekly scalp DPC. The clonotype was recovered from a woman in her fifties or sixties with alopecia areata. Some clones in this sample may be carry-over from other donors' samples. V and J are TRBV20-1 and TRBJ2-5; 9 nucleotides match TRBD2. Sequencing was performed on whole blood, taken in connection with sensitization to the hapten diphenylcyclopropenone (DPC). The CDR3 region has the DNA TGCAGTGGCGAAATTAGCGGGAGTCGGAAGACCCAGTACTTC. Its protein is CSGEISGSRKTQYF.